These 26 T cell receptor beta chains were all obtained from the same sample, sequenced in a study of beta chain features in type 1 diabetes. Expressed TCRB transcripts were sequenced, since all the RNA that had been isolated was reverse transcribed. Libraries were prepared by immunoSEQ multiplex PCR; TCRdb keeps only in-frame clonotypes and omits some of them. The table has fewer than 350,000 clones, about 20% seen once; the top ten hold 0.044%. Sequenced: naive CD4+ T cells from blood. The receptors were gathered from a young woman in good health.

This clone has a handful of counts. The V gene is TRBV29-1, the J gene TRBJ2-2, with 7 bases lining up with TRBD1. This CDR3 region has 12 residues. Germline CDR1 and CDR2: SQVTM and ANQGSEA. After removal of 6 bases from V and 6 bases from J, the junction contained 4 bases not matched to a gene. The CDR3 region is CSVVQGAGELFF. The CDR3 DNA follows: TGCAGCGTGGTTCAGGGGGCCGGGGAGCTGTTTTTT.

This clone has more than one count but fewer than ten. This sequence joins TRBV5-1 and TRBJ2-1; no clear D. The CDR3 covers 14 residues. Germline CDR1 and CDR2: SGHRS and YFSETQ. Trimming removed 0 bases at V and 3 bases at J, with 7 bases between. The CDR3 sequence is CASSLGDFYNEQFF. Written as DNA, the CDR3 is TGCGCCAGCAGCTTGGGAGACTTCTACAATGAGCAGTTCTTC. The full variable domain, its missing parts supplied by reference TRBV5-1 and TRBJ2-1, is KAGVTQTPRYLIKTRGQQVTLSCSPISGHRSVSWYQQTPGQGLQFLFEYFSETQRNKGNFPGRFSGRQFSNSRSEMNVSTLELGDSALYLCASSLGDFYNEQFFGPGTRLTVL.

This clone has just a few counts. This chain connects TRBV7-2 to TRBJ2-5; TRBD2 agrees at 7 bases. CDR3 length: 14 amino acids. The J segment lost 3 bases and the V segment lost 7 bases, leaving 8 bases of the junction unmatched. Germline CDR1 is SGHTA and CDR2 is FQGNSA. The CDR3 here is CASKLAFAEETQYF. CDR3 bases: TGTGCCAGCAAACTAGCGTTTGCTGAAGAGACCCAGTACTTC. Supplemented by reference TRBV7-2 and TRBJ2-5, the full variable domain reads GAGVSQSPSNKVTEKGKDVELRCDPISGHTALYWYRQSLGQGLEFLIYFQGNSAPDKSGLPSDRFSAERTGGSVSTLTIQRTQQEDSAVYLCASKLAFAEETQYFGPGTRLLVL.

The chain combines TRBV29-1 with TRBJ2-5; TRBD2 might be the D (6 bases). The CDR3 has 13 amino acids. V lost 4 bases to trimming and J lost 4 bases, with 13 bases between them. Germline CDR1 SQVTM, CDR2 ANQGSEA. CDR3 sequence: CSVGGDSGETQYF. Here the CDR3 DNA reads TGCAGCGTTGGAGGGGACTCCGGAGAGACCCAGTACTTC.

The CDR3 sequence is CASSPGGGSGPDTQYF. For the CDR3, the DNA is TGTGCCAGCAGCCCGGGGGGCGGGAGCGGCCCAGATACGCAGTATTTT. The gene calls are TRBV7-2 and TRBJ2-3; tentatively, D is TRBD2 (7 bases). Germline values: CDR1 SGHTA, CDR2 FQGNSA. This CDR3 spans 16 amino acids. V was pared by 5 bases and J by 4 bases, with 19 bases between.

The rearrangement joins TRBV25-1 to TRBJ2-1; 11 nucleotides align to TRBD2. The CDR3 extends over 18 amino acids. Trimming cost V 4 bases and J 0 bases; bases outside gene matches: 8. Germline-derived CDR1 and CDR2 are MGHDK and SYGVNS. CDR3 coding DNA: TGTGCCAGCAGTGCGACTAGCGGGACCTCCAGCTCCTACAATGAGCAGTTCTTC. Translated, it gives CASSATSGTSSSYNEQFF.

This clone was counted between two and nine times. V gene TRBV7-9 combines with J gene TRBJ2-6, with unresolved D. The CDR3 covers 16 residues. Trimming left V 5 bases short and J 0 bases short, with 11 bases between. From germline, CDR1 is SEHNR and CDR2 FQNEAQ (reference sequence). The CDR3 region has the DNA TGTGCCAGCAGCAAAGCTCGGTCCTCTGGGGCCAACGTCCTGACTTTC. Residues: CASSKARSSGANVLTF.

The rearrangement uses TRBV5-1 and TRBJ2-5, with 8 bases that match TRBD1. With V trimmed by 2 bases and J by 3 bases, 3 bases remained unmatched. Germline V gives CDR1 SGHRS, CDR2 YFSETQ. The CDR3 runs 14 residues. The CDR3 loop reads CASSFQGAEETQYF. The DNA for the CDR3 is TGCGCCAGCAGCTTCCAGGGGGCTGAAGAGACCCAGTACTTC. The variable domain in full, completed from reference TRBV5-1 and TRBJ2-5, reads KAGVTQTPRYLIKTRGQQVTLSCSPISGHRSVSWYQQTPGQGLQFLFEYFSETQRNKGNFPGRFSGRQFSNSRSEMNVSTLELGDSALYLCASSFQGAEETQYFGPGTRLLVL.

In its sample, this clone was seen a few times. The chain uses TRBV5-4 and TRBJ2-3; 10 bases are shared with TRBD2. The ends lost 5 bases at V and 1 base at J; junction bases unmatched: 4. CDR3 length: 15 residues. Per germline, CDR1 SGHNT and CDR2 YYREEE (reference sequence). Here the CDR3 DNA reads TGTGCCAGCAGAGATGGGACTAGCGGCACAGATACGCAGTATTTT. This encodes CASRDGTSGTDTQYF.

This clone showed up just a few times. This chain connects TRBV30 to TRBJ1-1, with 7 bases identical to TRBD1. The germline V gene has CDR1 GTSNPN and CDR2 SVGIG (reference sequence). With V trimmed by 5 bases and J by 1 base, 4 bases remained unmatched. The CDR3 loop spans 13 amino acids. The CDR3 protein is CAWASGGNTEAFF. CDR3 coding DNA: TGTGCCTGGGCCTCAGGGGGGAACACTGAAGCTTTCTTT.

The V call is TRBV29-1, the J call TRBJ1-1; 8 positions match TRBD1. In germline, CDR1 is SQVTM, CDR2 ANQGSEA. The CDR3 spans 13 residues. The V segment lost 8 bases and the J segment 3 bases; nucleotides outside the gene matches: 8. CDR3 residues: CSPRGQGDTEAFF. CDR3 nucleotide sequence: TGCAGCCCCAGGGGGCAGGGGGACACTGAAGCTTTCTTT.

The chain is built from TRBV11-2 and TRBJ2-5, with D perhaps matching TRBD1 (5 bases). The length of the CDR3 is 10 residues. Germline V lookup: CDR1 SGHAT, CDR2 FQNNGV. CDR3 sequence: CSVGQETQYF. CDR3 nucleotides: TGTTCGGTGGGGCAGGAGACCCAGTACTTC.

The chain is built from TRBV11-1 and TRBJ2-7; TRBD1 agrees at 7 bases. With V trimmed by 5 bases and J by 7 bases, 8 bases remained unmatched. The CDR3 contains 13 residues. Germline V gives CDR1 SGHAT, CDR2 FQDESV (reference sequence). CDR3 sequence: CASSPQGTGEQYF. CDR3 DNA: TGTGCCAGCAGCCCACAGGGGACGGGAGAGCAGTACTTC.

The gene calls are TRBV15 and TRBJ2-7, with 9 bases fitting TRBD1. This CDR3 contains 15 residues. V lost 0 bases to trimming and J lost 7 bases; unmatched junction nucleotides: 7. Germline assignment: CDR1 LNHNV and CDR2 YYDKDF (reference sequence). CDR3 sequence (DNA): TGTGCCACCAGCAGAGATCGGGACAGGGCTGGAGAGCAGTACTTC. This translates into CATSRDRDRAGEQYF.

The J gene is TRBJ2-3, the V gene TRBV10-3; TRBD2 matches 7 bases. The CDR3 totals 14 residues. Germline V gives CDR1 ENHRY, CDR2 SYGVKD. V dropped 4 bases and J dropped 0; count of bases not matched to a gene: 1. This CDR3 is CAISGRGSTDTQYF. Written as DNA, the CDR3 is TGTGCCATCAGTGGGCGGGGGAGCACAGATACGCAGTATTTT.

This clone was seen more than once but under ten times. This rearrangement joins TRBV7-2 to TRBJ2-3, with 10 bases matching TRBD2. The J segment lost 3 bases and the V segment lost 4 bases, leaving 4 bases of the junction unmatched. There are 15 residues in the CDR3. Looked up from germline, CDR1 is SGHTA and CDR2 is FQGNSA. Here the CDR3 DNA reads TGTGCCAGCAGCTCACGGACTAGCGGAACAGATACGCAGTATTTT. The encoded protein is CASSSRTSGTDTQYF.

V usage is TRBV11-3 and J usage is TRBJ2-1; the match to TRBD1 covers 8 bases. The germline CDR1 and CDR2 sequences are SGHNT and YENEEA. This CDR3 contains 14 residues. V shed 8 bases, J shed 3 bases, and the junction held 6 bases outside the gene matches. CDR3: CASVDRGNYNEQFF. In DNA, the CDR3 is TGTGCCAGCGTCGACAGGGGCAACTACAATGAGCAGTTCTTC.

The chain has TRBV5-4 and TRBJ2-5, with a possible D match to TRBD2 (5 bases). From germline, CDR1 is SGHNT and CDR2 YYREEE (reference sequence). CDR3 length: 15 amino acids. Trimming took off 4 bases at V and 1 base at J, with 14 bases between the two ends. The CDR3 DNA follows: TGTGCCAGCAGCCTTGATGCGCGGGCCCAAGAGACCCAGTACTTC. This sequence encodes CASSLDARAQETQYF.

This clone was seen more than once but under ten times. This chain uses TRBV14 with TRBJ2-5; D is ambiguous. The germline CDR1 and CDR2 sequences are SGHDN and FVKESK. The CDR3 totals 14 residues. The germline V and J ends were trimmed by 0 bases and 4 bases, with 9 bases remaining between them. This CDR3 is CASSQELASETQYF. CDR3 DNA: TGTGCCAGCAGCCAAGAGTTGGCATCAGAGACCCAGTACTTC.

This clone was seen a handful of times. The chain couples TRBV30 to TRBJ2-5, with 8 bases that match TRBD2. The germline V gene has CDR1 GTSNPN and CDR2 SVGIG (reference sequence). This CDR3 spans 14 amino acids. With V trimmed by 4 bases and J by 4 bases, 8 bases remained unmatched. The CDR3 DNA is TGTGCCTGGACCAACGGGGGGGGAGGAGAGACCCAGTACTTC. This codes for CAWTNGGGGETQYF.

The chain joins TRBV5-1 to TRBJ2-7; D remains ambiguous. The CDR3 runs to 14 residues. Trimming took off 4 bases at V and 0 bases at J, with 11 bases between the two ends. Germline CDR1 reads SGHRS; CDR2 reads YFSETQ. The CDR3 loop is CASSDGLSSYEQYF. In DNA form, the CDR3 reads TGCGCCAGCAGCGATGGGCTAAGCTCCTACGAGCAGTACTTC.

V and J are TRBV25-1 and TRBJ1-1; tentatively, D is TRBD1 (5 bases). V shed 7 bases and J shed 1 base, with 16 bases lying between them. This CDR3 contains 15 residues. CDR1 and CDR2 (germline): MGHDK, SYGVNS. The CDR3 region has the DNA TGTGCCAGCACCCCGAATGGGGGGGAGAACACTGAAGCTTTCTTT. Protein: CASTPNGGENTEAFF.

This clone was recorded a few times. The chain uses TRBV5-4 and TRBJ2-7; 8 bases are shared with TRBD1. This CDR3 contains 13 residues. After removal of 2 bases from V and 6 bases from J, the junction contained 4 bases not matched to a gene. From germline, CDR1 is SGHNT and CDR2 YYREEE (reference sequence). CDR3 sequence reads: CASSFTGGGEQYF. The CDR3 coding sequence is TGTGCCAGCAGCTTTACAGGGGGTGGCGAGCAGTACTTC.

CDR3 nucleotides: TGTGCCTGGAGCGAGGGTGGTGTGAGGAAGAGGAAAATGTTCTTC. Translating it yields CAWSEGGVRKRKMFF. V is TRBV30 and J is TRBJ2-1, with D possibly matching TRBD2 (5 bases). CDR1 GTSNPN and CDR2 SVGIG come from the germline V gene (reference sequence). The CDR3 length is 15 residues. The V and J ends lost 3 bases and 15 bases respectively, with 27 bases between them.

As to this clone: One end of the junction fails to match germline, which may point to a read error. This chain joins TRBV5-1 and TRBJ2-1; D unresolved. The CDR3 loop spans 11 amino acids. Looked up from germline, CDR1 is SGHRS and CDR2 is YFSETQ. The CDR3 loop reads CASTSDNEQFF. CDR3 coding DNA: TGCGCCAGCACCTCCGACAATGAGCAGTTCTTC.

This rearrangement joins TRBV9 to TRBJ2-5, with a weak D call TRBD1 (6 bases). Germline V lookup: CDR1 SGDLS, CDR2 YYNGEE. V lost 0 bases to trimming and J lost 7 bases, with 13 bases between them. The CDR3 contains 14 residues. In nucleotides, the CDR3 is TGTGCCAGCAGCGTAGGGCAGGGGAAGGGGACCCAGTACTTC. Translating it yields CASSVGQGKGTQYF.